This TCR beta chain was found in a study of neurological immune-mediated disorders. Points from the study as a whole: Phylogenetically, 18 of 34 multiple sclerosis patients' repertoires fell into one related-CDR3 cluster, a possible signature.

The unsorted libraries were produced from 2 million PBMCs held at -80 C. Regarding this clonotype: The antigen is undetermined.

The cDNA was generated through 5'RACE incorporating 10-nucleotide random UMIs. In every sequencing run, more than 170 million TCR-beta sequences were generated from 15-18 subjects. TCRdb redid the calling of the 5' RACE reads with MiXCR, one entry per CDR3 protein. The data show approximately 60,000 distinct CDR3 sequences, 3.5% to 4.5% seen once. The CDR3 has 15 amino acids. Germline lookup yields CDR1 MNHNS and CDR2 SASEGT. With V trimmed by 5 bases and J by 5 bases, 10 bases remained unmatched. The source of this sequence is a man aged 50-60 years with multiple sclerosis. The specimen was PBMCs. V gene TRBV6-1 combines with J gene TRBJ1-1, with 8 bases lining up with TRBD1. The CDR3 sequence is CASSISGTGRTEAFF. CDR3 coding DNA: TGTGCCAGCAGTATATCCGGGACAGGTCGGACTGAAGCTTTCTTT.